These 11 T cell receptor beta chains were sequenced from one sample in a study of T cell clones after liver transplantation. Assay used: immunoSEQ multiplex PCR; TCRdb lists only in-frame clones, some missing. The table lists under 55,000 clones, 86% of them singletons. Sequenced here: CD8+ T cells from blood, sampled 12 months after liver transplant. These receptors were collected from a human patient who received a liver transplant. Some T cells may originate from the graft donor.

V is TRBV7-9 and J is TRBJ2-7; 9 positions agree with TRBD1. The V gene end was trimmed by 5 bases and the J gene end by 3 bases; junction bases not matched to a gene: 11. Germline CDR1 and CDR2: SEHNR and FQNEAQ (reference sequence). The CDR3 is 16 amino acids. CDR3 in DNA: TGTGCCAGCAGCCCTTCGAGGACAGGGGCCATCTACGAGCAGTACTTC. The encoded protein is CASSPSRTGAIYEQYF.

This clone was picked up a small number of times. The V and J genes are TRBV27 and TRBJ1-5, with 8 bases that match TRBD1. The junction had 5 bases not matched to a gene; V was cut back by 3 bases and J by 7 bases. The CDR3 loop spans 14 amino acids. CDR1 MNHEY and CDR2 SMNVEV come from the germline V gene (reference sequence). The CDR3 coding sequence is TGTGCCAGCAGTTTTGGACAGGGTGACCAGCCCCAGCATTTT. This codes for CASSFGQGDQPQHF.

The CDR3 loop reads CASSPGTGGGETQYF. DNA of the CDR3: TGTGCCAGCAGCCCAGGGACAGGAGGGGGAGAGACCCAGTACTTC. V gene TRBV4-2 combines with J gene TRBJ2-5; 8 nucleotides match TRBD1. The length of the CDR3 is 15 residues. Germline V gene lookup returns CDR1 LGHNA and CDR2 YNFKEQ. V dropped 4 bases and J dropped 4; count of bases not matched to a gene: 8.

The chain couples TRBV9 to TRBJ2-7; the match to TRBD1 covers 9 bases. Germline loops: CDR1 SGDLS, CDR2 YYNGEE. This CDR3 region has 14 residues. The ends lost 4 bases at V and 2 bases at J; junction bases unmatched: 4. The CDR3 DNA sequence: TGTGCCAGCAGCCCGGGGACAGGGCCCTACGAGCAGTACTTC. It encodes CASSPGTGPYEQYF.

The J gene is TRBJ2-1, the V gene TRBV4-3; D may correspond to TRBD1 or TRBD2 (5 bases each). Germline V gene sequence: CDR1 LGHNA, CDR2 YSLEER. V was trimmed by 0 bases and J by 3 bases, leaving 15 bases between them. The CDR3 has 17 amino acids. Written as DNA, the CDR3 is TGCGCCAGCAGCCAAGATCGGGGCGGAGGAGGCTACAATGAGCAGTTCTTC. This codes for CASSQDRGGGGYNEQFF.

J is TRBJ1-5 and V is TRBV27; 8 nucleotides match TRBD1. CDR1 MNHEY and CDR2 SMNVEV come from the germline V gene (reference sequence). CDR3 length equals 14 residues. V lost 2 bases and J lost 6; bases outside the gene matches: 3. The CDR3 DNA reads as TGTGCCAGCAGTTTACAGGGGGCAAGTCAGCCCCAGCATTTT. This sequence encodes CASSLQGASQPQHF.

This chain links TRBV4-3 with TRBJ2-1, with D possibly being TRBD2 (6 bases). Germline-derived CDR1 and CDR2 are LGHNA and YSLEER. This CDR3 contains 17 residues. Trimming pared 0 bases from V and 1 base from J, leaving 13 bases between. CDR3 loop: CASSQETLALSYNEQFF. CDR3 in DNA: TGCGCCAGCAGCCAAGAAACGCTAGCGCTATCCTACAATGAGCAGTTCTTC.

This clone was seen just once. The genes are TRBV28 and TRBJ1-4; D may be TRBD1 (5 bases). Trimming shortened V by 10 bases and J by 5 bases, and 17 bases separated the two germline ends. CDR1 is MDHEN and CDR2 is SYDVKM in the germline V gene. The CDR3 length is 14 residues. The CDR3 region has the DNA TGTGCCACCTATACCGGGGGGAACAATGAAAAACTGTTTTTT. Translating gives CATYTGGNNEKLFF.

The chain carries TRBV7-9 and TRBJ2-1; TRBD2 matches 7 bases. Trimming took 1 base from V and 5 from J; bases not matched to a gene: 14. The V gene's germline CDR1 is SEHNR and CDR2 FQNEAQ (reference sequence). The CDR3 covers 18 residues. CDR3 nucleotides: TGTGCCAGCAGCTTAGGGGCTTTCGGCGGGAGCGGGAACAATGAGCAGTTCTTC. Translated: CASSLGAFGGSGNNEQFF.

The chain combines TRBV5-1 with TRBJ2-3; no definite D call. Germline CDR1 is SGHRS and CDR2 is YFSETQ. V was clipped by 0 bases and J by 2 bases, with 19 bases between them. The CDR3 covers 18 residues. CDR3 DNA: TGCGCCAGCAGCTTGGATTCCGATCGTACGACGAACACAGATACGCAGTATTTT. Residues: CASSLDSDRTTNTDTQYF.

The chain employs TRBV14 and TRBJ2-2, with unresolved D. The CDR3 totals 15 residues. Trimming removed 0 bases at V and 4 bases at J, with 9 bases between. Germline V CDR1 and CDR2: SGHDN, FVKESK. CDR3 DNA sequence: TGTGCCAGCAGCCAAGATCCCGGATCCACCGGGGAGCTGTTTTTT. This encodes CASSQDPGSTGELFF.